This T cell receptor (beta chain) was recovered during a study of OX40 agonist ivuxolimab in advanced cancers. Study information: The dose-escalation cohort was around 83% male, with a mean age of about 60 years, ranging about 20 to 85.

This table comes from immunoSEQ multiplex PCR, and its TCRdb copy is limited to in-frame clones, with some not included. The sample has 82,000 or so clones; around 90% are singletons. On cycle 4 day 1 and cycle 7 day 1, as well as at baseline, blood was sampled. Germline CDR1 reads SGHRS; CDR2 reads YFSETQ. The V and J ends lost 4 bases and 5 bases, in that order; junction bases with no gene match: 4. CDR3 length: 14 residues. Findings and caveats of the study: The study found that CD8+ T cells averaged more expanded clones than CD4+.

Of note for this clone: The antigen remains undetermined.

V and J are TRBV5-1 and TRBJ2-1, with 9 bases that match TRBD2. This TCR was sampled from an adult with an advanced solid tumor such as melanoma, head and neck, liver or kidney cancer. The specimen was CD4+ or CD8+ T cells sorted from blood, collected in a trial of the OX40 agonist ivuxolimab. The CDR3 loop reads CASSGVAGDNEQFF. The CDR3 coding sequence is TGCGCCAGCAGCGGGGTAGCGGGAGACAATGAGCAGTTCTTC.